Below are 3 T cell receptor beta chains sequenced from a single sample in a study of blood T cell repertoires in COVID-19. The assay was immunoSEQ multiplex PCR, and TCRdb's table has in-frame clones only and misses some. The sample carries more than 250,000 clones, around 86% recorded once. Sequenced material: peripheral blood. These receptors were collected from a woman in her twenties or thirties who had recovered from COVID-19.

V gene TRBV2 combines with J gene TRBJ2-7; D is ambiguous. The germline V gene encodes CDR1 SNHLY and CDR2 FYNNEI. The V end was cut by 6 bases, the J end by 6 bases, with 9 bases between. CDR3 length equals 11 residues. The CDR3 sequence: CASRLVSEQYF. The CDR3 DNA reads TGTGCCAGCAGGTTGGTTAGCGAGCAGTACTTC.

This clone was picked up a small number of times. The V gene is TRBV19, the J gene TRBJ2-7; 11 nucleotides agree with TRBD1. The ends lost 8 bases at V and 1 base at J; junction bases unmatched: 7. Germline V gene sequence: CDR1 LNHDA, CDR2 SQIVND (reference sequence). The CDR3 totals 15 residues. The CDR3 region has the DNA TGTGCCAGTGGACTCGGACAGGGGGCATCCTACGAGCAGTACTTC. Amino acid sequence: CASGLGQGASYEQYF.

The chain is built from TRBV7-9 and TRBJ1-2; no firm D call. The CDR3 length is 15 residues. Looked up from germline, CDR1 is SEHNR and CDR2 is FQNEAQ (reference sequence). The germline V and J ends were trimmed by 2 bases and 6 bases, with 16 bases remaining between them. The CDR3 protein is CASSLREVEWNGYTF. DNA of the CDR3: TGTGCCAGCAGCTTAAGAGAGGTCGAGTGGAATGGCTACACCTTC.